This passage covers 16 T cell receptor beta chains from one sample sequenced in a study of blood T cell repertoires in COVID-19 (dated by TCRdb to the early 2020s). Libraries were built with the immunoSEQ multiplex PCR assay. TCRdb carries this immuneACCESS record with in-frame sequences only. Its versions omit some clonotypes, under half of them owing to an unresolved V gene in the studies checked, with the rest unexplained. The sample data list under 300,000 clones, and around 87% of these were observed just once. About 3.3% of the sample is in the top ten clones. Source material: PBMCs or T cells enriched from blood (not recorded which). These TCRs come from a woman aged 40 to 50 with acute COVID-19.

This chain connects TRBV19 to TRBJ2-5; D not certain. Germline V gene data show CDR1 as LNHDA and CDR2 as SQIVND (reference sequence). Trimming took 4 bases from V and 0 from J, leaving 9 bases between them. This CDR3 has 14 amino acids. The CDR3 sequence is CASSTRFYQETQYF. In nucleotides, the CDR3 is TGTGCCAGTAGTACCAGGTTTTACCAAGAGACCCAGTACTTC. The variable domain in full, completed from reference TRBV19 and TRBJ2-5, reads DGGITQSPKYLFRKEGQNVTLSCEQNLNHDAMYWYRQDPGQGLRLIYYSQIVNDFQKGDIAEGYSVSREKKESFPLTVTSAQKNPTAFYLCASSTRFYQETQYFGPGTRLLVL.

CDR3 nucleotides: TGTGCCTGGAACCGACTAGCGGGAGGCAGAGATACGCAGTATTTT. This codes for CAWNRLAGGRDTQYF. The rearrangement links TRBV30 to TRBJ2-3; TRBD2 aligns across 13 bases. J gave up 5 bases and V 4 bases, and 6 bases lay outside the gene matches. The length of the CDR3 is 15 residues. Germline V gene sequence: CDR1 GTSNPN, CDR2 SVGIG (reference sequence).

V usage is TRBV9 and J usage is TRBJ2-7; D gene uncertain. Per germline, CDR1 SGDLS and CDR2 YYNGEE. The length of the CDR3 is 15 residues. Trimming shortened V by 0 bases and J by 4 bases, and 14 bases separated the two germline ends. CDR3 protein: CASSVGDRLVYEQYF. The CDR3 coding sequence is TGTGCCAGCAGCGTAGGAGATCGACTTGTTTACGAGCAGTACTTC.

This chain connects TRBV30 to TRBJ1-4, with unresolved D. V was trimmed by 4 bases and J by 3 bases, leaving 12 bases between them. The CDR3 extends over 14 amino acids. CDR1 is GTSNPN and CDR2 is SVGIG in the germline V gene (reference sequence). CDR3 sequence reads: CAWMGQASNEKLFF. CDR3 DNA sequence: TGTGCCTGGATGGGTCAGGCGTCTAATGAAAAACTGTTTTTT.

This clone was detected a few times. As DNA, the CDR3 is TGTGCCAGCTCAGGACAGGGCAACTATGGCTACACCTTC. As protein: CASSGQGNYGYTF. V is TRBV18 and J is TRBJ1-2; TRBD1 matches at 8 bases. Germline lookup yields CDR1 KGHSH and CDR2 LQKENI. The length of the CDR3 is 13 residues. The V segment lost 5 bases and the J segment 2 bases; nucleotides outside the gene matches: 1.

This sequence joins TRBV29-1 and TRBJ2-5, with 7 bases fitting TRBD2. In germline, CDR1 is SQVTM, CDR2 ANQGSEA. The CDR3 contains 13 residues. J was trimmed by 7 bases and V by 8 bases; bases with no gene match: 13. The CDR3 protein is CSSEAGASGTQYF. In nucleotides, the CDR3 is TGCAGCAGCGAGGCGGGAGCCTCAGGGACCCAGTACTTC.

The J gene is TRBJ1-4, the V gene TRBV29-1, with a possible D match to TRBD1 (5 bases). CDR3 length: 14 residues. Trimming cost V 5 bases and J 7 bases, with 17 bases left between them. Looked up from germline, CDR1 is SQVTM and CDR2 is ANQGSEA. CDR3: CSVFLESGGEKLFF. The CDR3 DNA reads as TGCAGCGTTTTCTTAGAAAGCGGGGGTGAAAAACTGTTTTTT.

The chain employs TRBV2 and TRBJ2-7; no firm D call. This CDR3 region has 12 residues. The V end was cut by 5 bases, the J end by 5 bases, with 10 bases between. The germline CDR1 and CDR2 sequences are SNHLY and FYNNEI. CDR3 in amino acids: CASSTDRDEQYF. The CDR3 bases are TGTGCCAGCAGTACCGACCGGGACGAGCAGTACTTC.

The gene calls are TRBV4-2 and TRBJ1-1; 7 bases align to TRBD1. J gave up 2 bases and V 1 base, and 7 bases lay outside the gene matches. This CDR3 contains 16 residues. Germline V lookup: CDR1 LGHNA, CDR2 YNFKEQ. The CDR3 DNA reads TGTGCCAGCAGCCAAGGGGGTAAGGGGGCCAACACTGAAGCTTTCTTT. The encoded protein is CASSQGGKGANTEAFF.

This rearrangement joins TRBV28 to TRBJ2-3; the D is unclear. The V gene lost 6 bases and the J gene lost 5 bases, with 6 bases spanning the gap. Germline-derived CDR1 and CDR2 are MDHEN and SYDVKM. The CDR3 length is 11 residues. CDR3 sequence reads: CASREKDTQYF. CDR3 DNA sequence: TGTGCCAGCAGAGAGAAAGATACGCAGTATTTT.

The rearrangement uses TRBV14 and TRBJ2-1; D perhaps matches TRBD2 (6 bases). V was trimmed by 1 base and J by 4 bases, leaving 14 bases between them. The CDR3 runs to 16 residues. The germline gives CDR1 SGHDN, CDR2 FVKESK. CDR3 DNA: TGTGCCAGCAGCCAAGGGGGGGACTTATCTTACAATGAGCAGTTCTTC. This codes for CASSQGGDLSYNEQFF.

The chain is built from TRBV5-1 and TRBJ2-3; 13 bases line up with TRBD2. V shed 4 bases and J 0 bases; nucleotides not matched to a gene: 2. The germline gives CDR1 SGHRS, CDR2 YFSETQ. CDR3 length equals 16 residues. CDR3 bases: TGCGCCAGCAGCGGGGGACTAGCGGGAAGCACAGATACGCAGTATTTT. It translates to CASSGGLAGSTDTQYF.

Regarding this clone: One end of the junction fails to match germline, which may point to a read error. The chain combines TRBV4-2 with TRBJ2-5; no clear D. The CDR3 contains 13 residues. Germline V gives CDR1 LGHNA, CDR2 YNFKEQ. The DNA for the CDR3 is TGTGCCAGCAGCCAAGATGTTCAGGCTTCCCCGGACTTC. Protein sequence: CASSQDVQASPDF.

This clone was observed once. CDR3: CARRQLAGGSYEQYF. Written as DNA, the CDR3 is TGCGCCAGACGACAACTAGCGGGAGGGTCCTACGAGCAGTACTTC. This sequence joins TRBV23-1 and TRBJ2-7; 13 bases are shared with TRBD2. TRBV23-1 counts as an open reading frame of uncertain function. The ends lost 9 bases at V and 1 base at J; junction bases unmatched: 6. The CDR3 spans 15 residues.

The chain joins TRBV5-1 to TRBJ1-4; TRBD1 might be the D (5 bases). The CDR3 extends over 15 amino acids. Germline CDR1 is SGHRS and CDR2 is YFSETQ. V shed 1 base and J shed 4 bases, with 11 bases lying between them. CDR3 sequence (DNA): TGCGCCAGCAGCTTGCTCGGCAGGGATAATGAAAAACTGTTTTTT. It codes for CASSLLGRDNEKLFF.

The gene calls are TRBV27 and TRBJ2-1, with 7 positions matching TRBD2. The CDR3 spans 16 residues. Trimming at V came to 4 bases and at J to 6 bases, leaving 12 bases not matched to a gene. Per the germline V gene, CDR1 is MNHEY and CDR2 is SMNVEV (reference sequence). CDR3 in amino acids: CASSYMGGRSPNEQFF. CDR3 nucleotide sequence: TGTGCCAGCAGTTATATGGGCGGGAGATCTCCCAATGAGCAGTTCTTC.